These T cell receptor beta chains were read from a single sample in a study of T cell repertoires in cytomegalovirus infection. No antigen has been assigned to these receptors. Each CDR3 protein is one row after TCRdb ran MiXCR on the reads. This table holds about 570,000 distinct CDR3 sequences, 40% found once. Sequenced here: cultured PBMCs, sampled from culture after CMV antigen stimulation. The receptors were gathered from a human donor in good health (CMV status not recorded). Some clones in this sample may be carry-over from other donors' samples. Both conserved end residues are part of each CDR3. The D gene is left open where the match is weak.

j_call	d_call	v_call	cdr3_aa
TRBJ2-7	TRBD1	TRBV6-1	CASSLIRDSEQYF
TRBJ2-3	-	TRBV12-3/TRBV12-4	CASSAVLDTQYF
TRBJ1-4	TRBD1	TRBV29-1	CSVIGGLGEKLFF
TRBJ2-5	-	TRBV7-6	CASSLGGGIRETQYF
TRBJ2-5	TRBD2	TRBV14	CASSQDRLAGSQETQYF
TRBJ1-4	-	TRBV27	CASSPKPLSGGEKLFF
TRBJ1-2	-	TRBV20-1	CSAVVGETGGYTF
TRBJ2-1	TRBD2	TRBV7-6	CASSLVLTSGREQFF
TRBJ2-5	TRBD2	TRBV6-2/TRBV6-3	CASWSGRAETQYF
TRBJ1-2	-	TRBV7-4	CASTPLIGNYGYTF
TRBJ2-7	-	TRBV12-3/TRBV12-4	CASSAGLTYEQYF
TRBJ2-7	TRBD2	TRBV4-2	CASSQAGTSGYEQYF
TRBJ2-1	-	TRBV15	CATSRDGLASYNEQFF
TRBJ2-1	-	TRBV27	CASSKYGDPYNEQFF
TRBJ2-7	TRBD2	TRBV7-2	CASGPRSGGARGEQYF
TRBJ2-6	-	TRBV19	CASSIAGQNSGANVLTF
TRBJ2-7	TRBD1	TRBV5-4	CASTRSGTGRYEQYF
TRBJ2-7	-	TRBV5-4	CASSNSGSYEQYF
TRBJ1-1	-	TRBV7-2	CASSPRGVLNTEAFF
TRBJ2-5	TRBD1	TRBV6-5	CASSYFSPGQGAEETQYF
TRBJ2-2	-	TRBV7-8	CASSNSLGELFF
TRBJ1-5	-	TRBV28	CASSPGTPTNQPQHF